This TCR beta chain was found in a study of blood T cell repertoires in COVID-19 (dated by TCRdb to about 2020). General notes on the study: Samples covering the acute and convalescent phases of COVID-19 were provided by collaborators in the United States, Italy and Spain. The material from the prospective study consisted of cDNA or gDNA derived from T cells, B-cell-depleted T cells, or PBMCs. The dataset comprised deeply sampled blood TCRbeta repertoires from subjects exposed to, actively infected with, or recovered from COVID-19. The repertoires were released in a freely available public database intended as a resource for research on the immune response to SARS-CoV-2. Samples were obtained from the ongoing ImmuneRACE study (first 160 participants) and from about 1,300 subjects provided by 6 global collaborators. Nearly every sample came with metadata listing a de-identified subject ID, COVID-19 status, age in years and sex. Where available, HLA class I and class II types were obtained from metadata supplied by the sample provider rather than from assay-based typing.

Whole blood was collected in K2EDTA tubes by collaborating institutions according to the institutions' own protocols. For TCRbeta analysis, collaborators shipped samples in one of three forms: frozen whole blood, isolated PBMCs, or DNA extracted from either of those sample types. Overall results and qualifications from the work: How much clinical and demographic metadata was included differed by source and by participant, and the metadata was provided uncurated.

TCRbeta CDR3 regions were amplified from genomic DNA using the immunoSEQ Assay, a bias-controlled multiplex PCR. Per the authors' processing: Within the assay, amplification of reference gene primers was used to estimate how many nucleated cells each sample contained. To quantify the absolute abundance of each unique TCRbeta CDR3 rearrangement, sequence reads were collapsed and filtered. For each sample, productive Simpson clonality was calculated by taking the square root of Simpson's diversity index across productive rearrangements. TCRdb took this table from immuneACCESS and kept in-frame rearrangements with V and J called. Such tables lack part of the clones; where checked against another copy, unresolved V genes explain under half of the gap, and the rest is unexplained. The DNA was the basis for D and trimming; V, J and clone size are from that table. Recorded for this sample are tens of thousands of clones; 75% to 90% of them occurred a single time. Of the sample, over 1% falls within the top ten clones.

Trimming costs V 5 bases and J 5 bases, and their ends lie 15 bases apart. From a lookup of the germline V gene, CDR1 and CDR2 are SGHAT and FQNNGV. The CDR3 measures 15 amino acids from cysteine to phenylalanine. The DNA shown is the 45-base CDR3, in frame from base 1. Concerning this clone itself: This clone's antigen is unknown. No base-level quality is on record; no much larger clone is a single base apart.

The chain is encoded by TRBV11-2 joined to TRBJ2-2, with TRBD2 tentatively as D gene (7 bases match). The clonotype comes from a man aged 55 to 70 with acute or convalescent COVID-19. The sample comprised peripheral blood. The CDR3 region reads CASSRMRGRTGELFF. The DNA is as follows: TGTGCCAGCAGCCGCATGCGGGGGCGGACCGGGGAGCTGTTTTTT.